This is a list of T cell receptor beta chains from one sample in a study of shared clonotypes between healthy human individuals. Assay: immunoSEQ multiplex PCR; the TCRdb copy retains only in-frame clones and omits some. This table holds 550,000 to 800,000 clones, around 72% found once. Sample: memory CD4+ T cells sorted from blood. The source of these receptors is a woman aged 30 to 39 in good health. Each CDR3 is given with its conserved first and last residue. The D gene is left open where the match is weak. For some rows the clone size is stated as once, few or many, or as a class when expanded; others skip it.

J gene: TRBJ1-2; D gene: TRBD1; V gene: TRBV7-9; CDR3 length: 13; clone size: NA; CDR3 DNA: TGTGCCAGCAGCCGACAGGGAGCGGATGGCTACACCTTC; CDR3 protein: CASSRQGADGYTF
J gene: TRBJ1-2; D gene: NA; V gene: TRBV19; CDR3 length: 16; clone size: NA; CDR3 DNA: TGTGCCAGTAGTATAGATTTTCGGTCTGGGGAATATGGCTACACCTTC; CDR3 protein: CASSIDFRSGEYGYTF
J gene: TRBJ1-1; D gene: NA; V gene: TRBV19; CDR3 length: 10; clone size: NA; CDR3 DNA: TGTGCCAGGAAAGGCACTGAAGCTTTCTTT; CDR3 protein: CARKGTEAFF
J gene: TRBJ2-7; D gene: NA; V gene: TRBV5-1; CDR3 length: 16; clone size: NA; CDR3 DNA: TGCGCCAGCAGCTTGGCCGGAGGCCGGGGATCCTACGAGCAGTACTTC; CDR3 protein: CASSLAGGRGSYEQYF
J gene: TRBJ2-5; D gene: TRBD2; V gene: TRBV10-1; CDR3 length: 17; clone size: NA; CDR3 DNA: TGCGCCAGCAGTGAGTCTGTGACTAGCGGGAGGAGAGAGACCCAGTACTTC; CDR3 protein: CASSESVTSGRRETQYF
J gene: TRBJ2-2; D gene: NA; V gene: TRBV5-8; CDR3 length: 17; clone size: once; CDR3 DNA: TGTGCCAGCAGCTTGGGCAGGATCACATTAGGCGCCGGGGAGCTGTTTTTT; CDR3 protein: CASSLGRITLGAGELFF
J gene: TRBJ1-3; D gene: NA; V gene: TRBV6-1; CDR3 length: 14; clone size: NA; CDR3 DNA: TGTGCCAGCAGTGAAGGGGGCTCTGGAAACACCATATATTTT; CDR3 protein: CASSEGGSGNTIYF
J gene: TRBJ1-1; D gene: NA; V gene: TRBV7-8; CDR3 length: 12; clone size: many; CDR3 DNA: TGTGCCAGCAGCTTTACCTTTCATGAAGCTTTCTTT; CDR3 protein: CASSFTFHEAFF
J gene: TRBJ1-1; D gene: NA; V gene: TRBV25-1; CDR3 length: 14; clone size: NA; CDR3 DNA: TGTGCCAGCAGTGTTTTTGGGGGCGGCACTGAAGCTTTCTTT; CDR3 protein: CASSVFGGGTEAFF
J gene: TRBJ2-5; D gene: NA; V gene: TRBV19; CDR3 length: 15; clone size: NA; CDR3 DNA: TGTGCCAGTAGCGCCGAAGGACAGAGTCATCAGACCCAGTACTTC; CDR3 protein: CASSAEGQSHQTQYF
J gene: TRBJ2-2; D gene: TRBD1; V gene: TRBV27; CDR3 length: 14; clone size: NA; CDR3 DNA: TGTGCCAGCAGTTCGGGACAGGGTGTAGTGGAGCTGTTTTTT; CDR3 protein: CASSSGQGVVELFF
J gene: TRBJ2-7; D gene: TRBD2; V gene: TRBV29-1; CDR3 length: 14; clone size: NA; CDR3 DNA: TGCAGCGTTGGGACGGGGGGGAACGCCTACGAGCAGTACTTC; CDR3 protein: CSVGTGGNAYEQYF
J gene: TRBJ2-1; D gene: NA; V gene: TRBV11-2; CDR3 length: 14; clone size: NA; CDR3 DNA: TGTGCCAGCAGCCCGGTGGGCTCCTACAATGAGCAGTTCTTC; CDR3 protein: CASSPVGSYNEQFF
J gene: TRBJ2-5; D gene: NA; V gene: TRBV14; CDR3 length: 14; clone size: NA; CDR3 DNA: TGTGCCAGCAGCCAAGGGGGGGACCAAGAGACCCAGTACTTC; CDR3 protein: CASSQGGDQETQYF
J gene: TRBJ2-7; D gene: TRBD1; V gene: TRBV13; CDR3 length: 14; clone size: NA; CDR3 DNA: TGTGCCAGCAGCGAGCGACAGGGGGCCTACGAGCAGTACTTC; CDR3 protein: CASSERQGAYEQYF
J gene: TRBJ2-1; D gene: NA; V gene: TRBV5-1; CDR3 length: 16; clone size: NA; CDR3 DNA: TGCGCCAGCAGCTTGGTGTTGGGGAGCTCCTACAATGAGCAGTTCTTC; CDR3 protein: CASSLVLGSSYNEQFF
J gene: TRBJ2-3; D gene: NA; V gene: TRBV28; CDR3 length: 13; clone size: once; CDR3 DNA: TGTGCCAGCAGTTTAGACAGCACAGATACGCAGTATTTT; CDR3 protein: CASSLDSTDTQYF
J gene: TRBJ1-1; D gene: NA; V gene: TRBV15; CDR3 length: 13; clone size: NA; CDR3 DNA: TGTGCCACCAGCGGGGGGCGGAACACTGAAGCTTTCTTT; CDR3 protein: CATSGGRNTEAFF
J gene: TRBJ2-7; D gene: NA; V gene: TRBV28; CDR3 length: 13; clone size: NA; CDR3 DNA: TGTGCCAGCAGTCTCAATTTGCAGGCGAAATGCGACTTC; CDR3 protein: CASSLNLQAKCDF
J gene: TRBJ2-2; D gene: TRBD2; V gene: TRBV4-1; CDR3 length: 18; clone size: NA; CDR3 DNA: TGCGCCAGCAGCCAAGCGCAGCTAGCGGGCCCGGAGGTCGGGGAGCTGTTTTTT; CDR3 protein: CASSQAQLAGPEVGELFF
J gene: TRBJ2-7; D gene: TRBD1; V gene: TRBV19; CDR3 length: 15; clone size: few; CDR3 DNA: TGTGCCAGTAACACCGGGACAGGGGGGAGCTACGAGCAGTACTTC; CDR3 protein: CASNTGTGGSYEQYF
J gene: TRBJ1-3; D gene: NA; V gene: TRBV5-1; CDR3 length: 15; clone size: NA; CDR3 DNA: TGCGCCAGCAGCTTGGGAGCCGGCTCTGGAAACACCATATATTTT; CDR3 protein: CASSLGAGSGNTIYF
J gene: TRBJ2-4; D gene: TRBD2; V gene: TRBV9; CDR3 length: 19; clone size: NA; CDR3 DNA: TGTGCCAGCAGCGCGGGACTAGCTTATGGGGTACTAGCCAAAAACATTCAGTACTTC; CDR3 protein: CASSAGLAYGVLAKNIQYF
J gene: TRBJ2-5; D gene: NA; V gene: TRBV5-1; CDR3 length: 17; clone size: NA; CDR3 DNA: TGCGCCAGCAGCTTCGATTGGGTGACGGCAGACCAAGAGACCCAGTACTTC; CDR3 protein: CASSFDWVTADQETQYF
J gene: TRBJ2-4; D gene: NA; V gene: TRBV4-2; CDR3 length: 18; clone size: NA; CDR3 DNA: TGTGCCAGCAGCCCCGAGCTCGCGGTGGGGATAGCCAAAAACATTCAGTACTTC; CDR3 protein: CASSPELAVGIAKNIQYF
J gene: TRBJ2-1; D gene: TRBD2; V gene: TRBV28; CDR3 length: 16; clone size: once; CDR3 DNA: TGTGCCAGCAGTTTGGGGGGACTAGACTCCTACAATGAGCAGTTCTTC; CDR3 protein: CASSLGGLDSYNEQFF
J gene: TRBJ2-2; D gene: NA; V gene: TRBV4-1; CDR3 length: 15; clone size: NA; CDR3 DNA: TGTGCCAGCAGCCAAGAAGGTGGCTTGATGGGGGAGCTGTTTTTT; CDR3 protein: CASSQEGGLMGELFF
J gene: TRBJ2-7; D gene: TRBD2; V gene: TRBV11-2; CDR3 length: 15; clone size: NA; CDR3 DNA: TGTGCCAGCAGCTTAGCAGCTAGCGGGAGGTCCGAGCAGTACTTC; CDR3 protein: CASSLAASGRSEQYF
J gene: TRBJ2-7; D gene: TRBD2; V gene: TRBV10-2; CDR3 length: 15; clone size: NA; CDR3 DNA: TGCGCCAGCAGTGGGGGCGGGGGGCTCCCCCACGAGCAGTACTTC; CDR3 protein: CASSGGGGLPHEQYF
J gene: TRBJ2-7; D gene: NA; V gene: TRBV4-2; CDR3 length: 13; clone size: NA; CDR3 DNA: TGTGCCAGCAGCCCACAACGGGATAGGGAGCAGTACTTC; CDR3 protein: CASSPQRDREQYF
J gene: TRBJ2-3; D gene: NA; V gene: TRBV6-1; CDR3 length: 12; clone size: few; CDR3 DNA: TGTGCCACTCTCCCCGGGCCAGATACGCAGTATTTT; CDR3 protein: CATLPGPDTQYF
J gene: TRBJ1-5; D gene: NA; V gene: TRBV19; CDR3 length: 15; clone size: NA; CDR3 DNA: TGTGCCAGTAGTATAGCGACTGATGGCAATCAGCCCCAGCATTTT; CDR3 protein: CASSIATDGNQPQHF
J gene: TRBJ2-5; D gene: NA; V gene: TRBV5-1; CDR3 length: 12; clone size: NA; CDR3 DNA: TGCGCCAGCATGGATAAGATGAAGACCCAGTACTTC; CDR3 protein: CASMDKMKTQYF
J gene: TRBJ2-1; D gene: TRBD2; V gene: TRBV5-1; CDR3 length: 15; clone size: NA; CDR3 DNA: TGCGCCAGCAGCGCAGGACTAGCGGAGTACAATGAGCAGTTCTTC; CDR3 protein: CASSAGLAEYNEQFF
J gene: TRBJ1-2; D gene: NA; V gene: TRBV11-2; CDR3 length: 15; clone size: NA; CDR3 DNA: TGTGCCAGCAGCTTAGTAGGGTTATTCGACTATGGCTACACCTTC; CDR3 protein: CASSLVGLFDYGYTF
J gene: TRBJ1-1; D gene: NA; V gene: TRBV2; CDR3 length: 17; clone size: few; CDR3 DNA: TGTGCCAGCAGCCTCGTTGGGTCCTCCCTTCTACCCACTGAAGCTTTCTTT; CDR3 protein: CASSLVGSSLLPTEAFF
J gene: TRBJ2-1; D gene: TRBD1; V gene: TRBV5-1; CDR3 length: 14; clone size: few; CDR3 DNA: TGCGCCAGCAGCCAGGGGACAGGGGGCGGTGAGCAGTTCTTC; CDR3 protein: CASSQGTGGGEQFF
J gene: TRBJ2-7; D gene: TRBD2; V gene: TRBV7-2; CDR3 length: 14; clone size: NA; CDR3 DNA: TGTGCCAGCAGCCGCGGACTAGCGGGAGAGGGGCAGTACTTC; CDR3 protein: CASSRGLAGEGQYF
J gene: TRBJ2-3; D gene: NA; V gene: TRBV4-1; CDR3 length: 17; clone size: NA; CDR3 DNA: TGCGCCAGCAGCCAAGGAAGGCTCCTGCACTCCACAGATACGCAGTATTTT; CDR3 protein: CASSQGRLLHSTDTQYF
J gene: TRBJ1-1; D gene: TRBD1; V gene: TRBV27; CDR3 length: 13; clone size: NA; CDR3 DNA: TGTGCCACAATGGACAGGGTGAACACTGAAGCTTTCTTT; CDR3 protein: CATMDRVNTEAFF
J gene: TRBJ1-4; D gene: NA; V gene: TRBV7-8; CDR3 length: 14; clone size: NA; CDR3 DNA: TGTGCCAGCGGCGGGGCAGGGCGAAGGGAAAAACTGTTTTTT; CDR3 protein: CASGGAGRREKLFF
J gene: TRBJ2-7; D gene: NA; V gene: TRBV28; CDR3 length: 14; clone size: NA; CDR3 DNA: TGTGCCAGCAGTTTCTCCTACCCCCCATACGAGCAGTACTTC; CDR3 protein: CASSFSYPPYEQYF
J gene: TRBJ1-4; D gene: TRBD1; V gene: TRBV10-3; CDR3 length: 13; clone size: NA; CDR3 DNA: TGTGCCATTGGACAGGGCACTAATGAAAAACTGTTTTTT; CDR3 protein: CAIGQGTNEKLFF
J gene: TRBJ2-1; D gene: NA; V gene: TRBV11-2; CDR3 length: 14; clone size: NA; CDR3 DNA: TGTGCCAGCAGCCTAAAGAACTCCTACAATGAGCAGTTCTTC; CDR3 protein: CASSLKNSYNEQFF
J gene: TRBJ2-2; D gene: NA; V gene: TRBV7-2; CDR3 length: 12; clone size: few; CDR3 DNA: TGTGCCACACAGCCGTGGGCCGGGGAGCTGTTTTTT; CDR3 protein: CATQPWAGELFF
J gene: TRBJ1-1; D gene: TRBD1; V gene: TRBV2; CDR3 length: 14; clone size: NA; CDR3 DNA: TGTGCCAGCGAGGGACAGCCGAGGGGGACTGAAGCTTTCTTT; CDR3 protein: CASEGQPRGTEAFF
J gene: TRBJ2-1; D gene: TRBD2; V gene: TRBV6-1; CDR3 length: 15; clone size: few; CDR3 DNA: TGTGCCAGCAGTGAAGTCGGCGGGAGGTGGGATGAGCAGTTCTTC; CDR3 protein: CASSEVGGRWDEQFF
J gene: TRBJ2-7; D gene: NA; V gene: TRBV5-1; CDR3 length: 15; clone size: NA; CDR3 DNA: TGCGCCAGCAGCTTTGGTGACGACAAGCTATACGAGCAGTACTTC; CDR3 protein: CASSFGDDKLYEQYF
J gene: TRBJ2-7; D gene: TRBD2; V gene: TRBV5-4; CDR3 length: 13; clone size: NA; CDR3 DNA: TGTGCCAGCAGTTATGGCGGCGGGAGGGAAAAGTACTTC; CDR3 protein: CASSYGGGREKYF
J gene: TRBJ2-7; D gene: TRBD1; V gene: TRBV5-1; CDR3 length: 15; clone size: many; CDR3 DNA: TGCGCCAGCAGCGACCGGACAGGGGGCTTGTACGAGCAGTACTTC; CDR3 protein: CASSDRTGGLYEQYF
J gene: TRBJ1-5; D gene: NA; V gene: TRBV28; CDR3 length: 16; clone size: NA; CDR3 DNA: TGTGCCAGCAGCTCCGGATACAGGGCCCAATCCCCTCCCCAGCATTTT; CDR3 protein: CASSSGYRAQSPPQHF
J gene: TRBJ2-2; D gene: TRBD2; V gene: TRBV5-1; CDR3 length: 16; clone size: NA; CDR3 DNA: TGCGCCAGCAGCTGGGGACTAGCGGGAGGATCCGGGGAGCTGTTTTTT; CDR3 protein: CASSWGLAGGSGELFF